What follows is one T cell receptor beta chain and its context. This specimen belongs to a study of blood T cell repertoires in COVID-19. Turning to the study itself: From the United States, Italy and Spain came samples of acute and convalescent COVID-19. Nucleic acid was either cDNA or gDNA, and it came from T cells, B-cell-depleted T cells, or PBMCs.

In the study's own analysis: Amplifying reference gene primers gave estimates of nucleated cell counts. Data came from immunoSEQ multiplex PCR; TCRdb stores just in-frame clones and leaves some out. The V and J calls and clone size were taken over from that table, and D and trimming were inferred from the DNA. Of approximately 240,000 clones listed, 70% to 85% are singletons. The ends lost 7 bases at V and 4 bases at J; junction bases unmatched: 6. The CDR3 totals 13 residues. The receptor was derived from a woman between 35 and 50 years old who had recovered from COVID-19. The rearrangement uses TRBV12-3 or TRBV12-4 and TRBJ2-5; 7 bases map to TRBD1. Sequenced: peripheral blood. The CDR3 DNA follows: TGTGCCAGCACCTTAGGACAGGTAGAGACCCAGTACTTC. Protein product: CASTLGQVETQYF.